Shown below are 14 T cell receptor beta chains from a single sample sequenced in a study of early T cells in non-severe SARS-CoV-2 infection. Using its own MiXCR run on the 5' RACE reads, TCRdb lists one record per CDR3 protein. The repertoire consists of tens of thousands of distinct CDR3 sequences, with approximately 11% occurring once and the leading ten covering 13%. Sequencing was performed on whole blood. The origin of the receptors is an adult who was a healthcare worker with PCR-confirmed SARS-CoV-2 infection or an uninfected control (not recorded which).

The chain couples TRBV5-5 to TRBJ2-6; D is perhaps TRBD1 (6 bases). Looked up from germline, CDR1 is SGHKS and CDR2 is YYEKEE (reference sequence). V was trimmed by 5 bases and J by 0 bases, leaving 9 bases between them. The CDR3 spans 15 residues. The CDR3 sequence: CASSLRGSGANVLTF. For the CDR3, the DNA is TGTGCCAGCAGTCTCAGGGGCTCTGGGGCCAACGTCCTGACTTTC.

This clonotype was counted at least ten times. CDR3 protein: CASSVSTGAYEQYF. The CDR3 region has the DNA TGTGCCAGCAGCGTGAGCACAGGGGCCTACGAGCAGTACTTC. The chain recombines TRBV7-8 with TRBJ2-7; the match to TRBD1 covers 7 bases. The CDR3 is made up of 14 amino acids. Per the germline V gene, CDR1 is SGHVS and CDR2 is FQNEAQ. Trimming removed 5 bases from V and 2 bases from J; junction bases left unmatched: 6.

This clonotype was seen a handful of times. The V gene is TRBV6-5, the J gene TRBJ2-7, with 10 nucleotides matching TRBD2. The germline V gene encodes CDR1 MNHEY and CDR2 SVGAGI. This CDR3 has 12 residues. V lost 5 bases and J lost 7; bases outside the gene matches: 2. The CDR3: CASSRSGGEQYF. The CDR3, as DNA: TGTGCCAGCAGTCGTAGCGGGGGGGAGCAGTACTTC.

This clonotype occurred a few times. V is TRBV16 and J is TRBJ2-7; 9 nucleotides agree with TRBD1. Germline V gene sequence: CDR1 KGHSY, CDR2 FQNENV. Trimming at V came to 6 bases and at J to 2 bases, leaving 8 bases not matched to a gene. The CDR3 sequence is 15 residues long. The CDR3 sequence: CASSPGTGNTYEQYF. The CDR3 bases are TGTGCCAGCAGTCCTGGGACAGGGAACACCTACGAGCAGTACTTC.

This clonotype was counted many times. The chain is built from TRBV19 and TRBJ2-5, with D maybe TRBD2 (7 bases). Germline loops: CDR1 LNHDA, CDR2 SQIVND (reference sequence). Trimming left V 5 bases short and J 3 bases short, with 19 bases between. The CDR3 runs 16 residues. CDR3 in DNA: TGTGCCAGTAGTCTAGGGGGGGGACTCCCTGAAGAGACCCAGTACTTC. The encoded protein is CASSLGGGLPEETQYF.

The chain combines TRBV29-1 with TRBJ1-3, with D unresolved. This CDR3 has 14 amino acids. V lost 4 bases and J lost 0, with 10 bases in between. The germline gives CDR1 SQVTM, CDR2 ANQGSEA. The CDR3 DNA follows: TGCAGCGTTGGCGAAACGTACTCTGGAAACACCATATATTTT. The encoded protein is CSVGETYSGNTIYF.

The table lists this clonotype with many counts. The CDR3 protein is CASSIPGLRNEQFF. CDR3 nucleotide sequence: TGTGCCAGCAGCATACCGGGACTGAGAAATGAGCAGTTCTTC. The chain employs TRBV5-5 and TRBJ2-1; D is perhaps TRBD2 (6 bases). Germline assignment: CDR1 SGHKS and CDR2 YYEKEE (reference sequence). V lost 4 bases and J lost 7, with 15 bases in between. The CDR3 has 14 residues.

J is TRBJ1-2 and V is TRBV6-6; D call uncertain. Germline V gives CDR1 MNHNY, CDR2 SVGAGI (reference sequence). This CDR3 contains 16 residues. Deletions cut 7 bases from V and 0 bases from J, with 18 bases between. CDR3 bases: TGTGCCAGCACCAACGAGGCCCTTCGGTCTAACTATGGCTACACCTTC. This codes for CASTNEALRSNYGYTF.

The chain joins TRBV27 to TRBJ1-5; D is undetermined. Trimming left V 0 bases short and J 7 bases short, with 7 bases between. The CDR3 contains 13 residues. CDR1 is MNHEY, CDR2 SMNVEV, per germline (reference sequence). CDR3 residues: CASSLSPIQPQHF. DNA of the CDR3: TGTGCCAGCAGTTTATCACCCATACAGCCCCAGCATTTT.

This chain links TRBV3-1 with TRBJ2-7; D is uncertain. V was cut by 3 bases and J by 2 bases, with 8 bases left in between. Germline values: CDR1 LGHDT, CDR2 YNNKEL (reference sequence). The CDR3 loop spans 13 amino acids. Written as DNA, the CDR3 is TGTGCCAGCAGCCAGGGATTCGCCTACGAGCAGTACTTC. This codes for CASSQGFAYEQYF.

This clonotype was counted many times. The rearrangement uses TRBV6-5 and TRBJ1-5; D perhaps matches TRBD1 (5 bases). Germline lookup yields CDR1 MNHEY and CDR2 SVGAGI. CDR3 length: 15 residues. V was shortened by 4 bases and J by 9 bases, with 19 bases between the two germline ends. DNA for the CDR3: TGTGCCAGCAGTTCGTCCAGGGCGAAAGAAGGGCCCCAGCATTTT. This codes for CASSSSRAKEGPQHF.

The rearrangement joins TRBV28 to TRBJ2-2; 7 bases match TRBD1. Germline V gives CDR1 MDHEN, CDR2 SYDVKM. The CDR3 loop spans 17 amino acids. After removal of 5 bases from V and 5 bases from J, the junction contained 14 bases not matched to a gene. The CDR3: CASSPPPRGQRTGELFF. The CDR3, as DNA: TGTGCCAGCAGTCCACCCCCAAGGGGACAGAGAACCGGGGAGCTGTTTTTT.

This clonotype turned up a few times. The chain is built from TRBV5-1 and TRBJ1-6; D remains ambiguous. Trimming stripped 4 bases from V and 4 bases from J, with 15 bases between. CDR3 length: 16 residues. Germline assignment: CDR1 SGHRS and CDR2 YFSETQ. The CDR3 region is CASSVGLELYNSPLHF. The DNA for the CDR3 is TGCGCCAGCAGCGTCGGACTAGAGTTATATAATTCACCCCTCCACTTT.

CDR3 DNA: TGCAGCGTTGAAGGCAGGCTGGGCGCTGAAGCTTTCTTT. Protein sequence: CSVEGRLGAEAFF. The chain employs TRBV29-1 and TRBJ1-1; the D is unclear. Germline V gene lookup returns CDR1 SQVTM and CDR2 ANQGSEA. The CDR3 length is 13 residues. V lost 1 base and J 6 bases, leaving 12 bases between the germline ends.